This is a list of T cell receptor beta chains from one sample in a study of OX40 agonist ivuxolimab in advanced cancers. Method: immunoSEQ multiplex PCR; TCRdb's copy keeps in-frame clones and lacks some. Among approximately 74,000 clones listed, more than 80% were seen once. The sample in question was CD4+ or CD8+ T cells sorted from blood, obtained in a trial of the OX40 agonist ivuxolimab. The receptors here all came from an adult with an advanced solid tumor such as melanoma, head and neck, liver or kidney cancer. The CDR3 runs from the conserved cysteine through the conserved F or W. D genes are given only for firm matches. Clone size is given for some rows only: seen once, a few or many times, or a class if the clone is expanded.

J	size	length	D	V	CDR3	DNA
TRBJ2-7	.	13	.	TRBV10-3	CAISEQGSYEQYF	TGTGCCATCAGTGAACAGGGATCCTACGAGCAGTACTTC
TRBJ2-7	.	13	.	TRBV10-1	CASSDFLTYEQYF	TGCGCCAGCAGTGATTTCCTTACCTACGAGCAGTACTTC
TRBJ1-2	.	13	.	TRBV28	CASSGRRLYGYTF	TGTGCCAGCAGTGGCAGGCGCCTCTATGGCTACACCTTC
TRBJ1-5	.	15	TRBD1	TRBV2	CASSEGDRSNQPQHF	TGTGCCAGCAGTGAAGGGGACAGGAGCAATCAGCCCCAGCATTTT
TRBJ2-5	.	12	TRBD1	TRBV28	CATTGGAETQYF	TGTGCCACGACAGGGGGCGCAGAGACCCAGTACTTC
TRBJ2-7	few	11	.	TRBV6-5	CASSQTYEQYF	TGTGCCAGCAGTCAAACCTACGAGCAGTACTTC
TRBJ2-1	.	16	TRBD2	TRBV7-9	CASSLGTSGSYNEQFF	TGTGCCAGCAGCTTAGGGACTAGCGGTTCTTACAATGAGCAGTTCTTC
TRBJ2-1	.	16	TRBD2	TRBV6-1	CASSEAPSGGNNEQFF	TGTGCCAGCAGTGAAGCCCCTAGCGGGGGTAACAATGAGCAGTTCTTC
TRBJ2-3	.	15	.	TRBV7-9	CASSKELTSTDTQYF	TGTGCCAGCAGTAAAGAGTTAACTAGCACAGATACGCAGTATTTT
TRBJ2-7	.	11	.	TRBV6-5	CASSFDYEQYF	TGTGCCAGCAGTTTCGACTACGAGCAGTACTTC
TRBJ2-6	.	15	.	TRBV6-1	CASRPRGSGANVLTF	TGTGCCAGCAGACCCAGGGGCTCTGGGGCCAACGTCCTGACTTTC
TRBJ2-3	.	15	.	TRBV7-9	CASSLGGPSTDTQYF	TGTGCCAGCAGCTTGGGCGGGCCCAGCACAGATACGCAGTATTTT
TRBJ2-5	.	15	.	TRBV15	CATSRDTTPKETQYF	TGTGCCACCAGCAGAGATACGACTCCCAAAGAGACCCAGTACTTC
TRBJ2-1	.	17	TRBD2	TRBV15	CATSGMGLVGVSGEQFF	TGTGCCACCAGCGGTATGGGACTAGTTGGCGTATCGGGTGAGCAGTTCTTC